This is a list of T cell receptor beta chains from one sample in a study of blood T cell repertoires in COVID-19. Data came from immunoSEQ multiplex PCR; TCRdb stores just in-frame clones and leaves some out. The sample has approximately 120,000 clones; 65% to 90% are singletons. The specimen was peripheral blood. The receptors were sampled from a man older than 75 with active or convalescent COVID-19. Both conserved end residues are part of each CDR3. The order of the fields is V gene, CDR3 length, J gene, D gene, clone size, CDR3 protein, CDR3 DNA. A D gene is named only where the DNA matches it firmly. Size tells how often a clone was seen (once, few, many) or the class of an expanded clone, and some rows leave it out.

V: TRBV7-9; length: 12; J: TRBJ2-7; D: .; size: few; CDR3: CASSSSKYEQYF; DNA: TGTGCCAGCAGCTCGAGTAAGTACGAGCAGTACTTC
V: TRBV19; length: 15; J: TRBJ1-5; D: TRBD1; size: .; CDR3: CASRGTGANYQPQHF; DNA: TGTGCCAGTAGGGGGACAGGGGCGAACTATCAGCCCCAGCATTTT
V: TRBV6-5; length: 15; J: TRBJ1-3; D: .; size: .; CDR3: CASSYISASGNTIYF; DNA: TGTGCCAGCAGTTATATCAGTGCCTCAGGAAACACCATATATTTT
V: TRBV20-1; length: 8; J: TRBJ1-2; D: .; size: .; CDR3: CRSYRYTF; DNA: TGCAGATCTTACCGGTACACCTTC
V: TRBV9; length: 13; J: TRBJ1-4; D: .; size: few; CDR3: CASSVEGMGGLFF; DNA: TGTGCCAGCAGCGTAGAAGGAATGGGGGGACTGTTTTTT
V: TRBV4-3; length: 15; J: TRBJ2-2; D: .; size: few; CDR3: CASSQELGEAGELFF; DNA: TGCGCCAGCAGCCAAGAATTGGGTGAGGCCGGGGAGCTGTTTTTT
V: TRBV9; length: 15; J: TRBJ1-6; D: TRBD1; size: .; CDR3: CASSESGQGNSPLHF; DNA: TGTGCCAGCAGCGAGTCGGGACAGGGGAATTCACCCCTCCACTTT
V: TRBV18; length: 15; J: TRBJ1-2; D: TRBD1; size: .; CDR3: CASSPGTGHGYGYTF; DNA: TGTGCCAGCTCACCGGGGACAGGGCATGGATATGGCTACACCTTC
V: TRBV2; length: 14; J: TRBJ1-2; D: TRBD1; size: .; CDR3: CASGQGGFNYGYTF; DNA: TGTGCCAGCGGACAGGGGGGTTTTAACTATGGCTACACCTTC
V: TRBV5-1; length: 12; J: TRBJ2-2; D: .; size: .; CDR3: CASSRNTGELFF; DNA: TGCGCCAGCAGCCGGAACACCGGGGAGCTGTTTTTT
V: TRBV21-1; length: 14; J: TRBJ1-2; D: .; size: .; CDR3: CASPGTPPNYGYTF; DNA: TGTGCCAGCCCCGGGACACCTCCTAACTATGGCTACACCTTC
V: TRBV11-2; length: 19; J: TRBJ1-2; D: .; size: .; CDR3: CASSLEPQGILGPNYGYTF; DNA: TGTGCCAGCAGCTTAGAGCCCCAGGGGATTCTAGGGCCTAACTATGGCTACACCTTC
V: TRBV6-5; length: 14; J: TRBJ1-1; D: .; size: few; CDR3: CASRTAGRITEAFF; DNA: TGTGCCAGCAGGACGGCAGGTCGGATCACTGAAGCTTTCTTT
V: TRBV10-3; length: 15; J: TRBJ2-2; D: TRBD1; size: .; CDR3: CAISFGTGGAGELFF; DNA: TGTGCCATCAGCTTTGGGACAGGGGGTGCCGGGGAGCTGTTTTTT
V: TRBV11-1; length: 14; J: TRBJ1-3; D: TRBD1; size: .; CDR3: CACKQGAAGNTIYF; DNA: TGTGCCTGCAAACAGGGGGCGGCTGGAAACACCATATATTTT
V: TRBV4-2; length: 19; J: TRBJ2-3; D: TRBD2; size: .; CDR3: CASSQGTSGDTLSTDTQYF; DNA: TGTGCCAGCAGCCAAGGAACTAGCGGGGACACGCTAAGCACAGATACGCAGTATTTT
V: TRBV20-1; length: 11; J: TRBJ1-3; D: .; size: once; CDR3: CRAAAGNTIYF; DNA: TGCAGGGCCGCGGCTGGAAACACCATATATTTT
V: TRBV7-9; length: 16; J: TRBJ2-1; D: .; size: .; CDR3: CASSLRGALLHNEQFF; DNA: TGTGCCAGCAGTCTTAGAGGAGCCCTACTTCACAATGAGCAGTTCTTC
V: TRBV7-3; length: 20; J: TRBJ2-1; D: TRBD2; size: .; CDR3: CASSGQRLSGAGGSYNEQFF; DNA: TGTGCCAGCAGCGGGCAGAGGCTTTCGGGGGCGGGAGGATCCTACAATGAGCAGTTCTTC
V: TRBV6-6; length: 14; J: TRBJ1-2; D: .; size: once; CDR3: CASSPDFSFYGYTF; DNA: TGTGCCAGCAGCCCCGACTTCTCCTTCTATGGCTACACCTTC
V: TRBV9; length: 16; J: TRBJ2-3; D: .; size: .; CDR3: CASSERGAGGTDTQYF; DNA: TGTGCCAGCAGCGAGAGGGGGGCAGGGGGAACAGATACGCAGTATTTT
V: TRBV21-1; length: 15; J: TRBJ2-3; D: .; size: .; CDR3: CASSKTEEVIDTQYF; DNA: TGTGCCAGCAGCAAGACGGAAGAGGTAATAGATACGCAGTATTTT
V: TRBV30; length: 15; J: TRBJ1-2; D: TRBD1; size: .; CDR3: CAWSWDSPAQGGYTF; DNA: TGTGCCTGGAGCTGGGACAGTCCAGCTCAGGGGGGCTACACCTTC
V: TRBV19; length: 13; J: TRBJ1-1; D: .; size: .; CDR3: CASSATRNTEAFF; DNA: TGTGCCAGTAGTGCCACAAGGAACACTGAAGCTTTCTTT
V: TRBV10-3; length: 15; J: TRBJ2-2; D: TRBD2; size: once; CDR3: CAISASGANTGELFF; DNA: TGTGCCATCAGTGCTAGCGGCGCGAACACCGGGGAGCTGTTTTTT
V: TRBV5-5; length: 15; J: TRBJ2-1; D: .; size: .; CDR3: CASSHGTPPNNEQFF; DNA: TGTGCCAGCAGCCACGGGACACCGCCAAACAATGAGCAGTTCTTC
V: TRBV5-1; length: 14; J: TRBJ2-7; D: TRBD1; size: .; CDR3: CASSSDRVRVEQYF; DNA: TGCGCCAGCAGCTCGGACAGGGTACGTGTCGAGCAGTACTTC
V: TRBV19; length: 15; J: TRBJ1-2; D: .; size: few; CDR3: CASQRVRGSDSGYTF; DNA: TGTGCCAGTCAGAGGGTACGAGGCTCAGACTCTGGCTACACCTTC
V: TRBV19; length: 15; J: TRBJ1-6; D: TRBD1; size: .; CDR3: CASSRGQAYNSPLHF; DNA: TGTGCCAGTAGTAGGGGACAGGCGTATAATTCACCCCTCCACTTT
V: TRBV3-1/TRBV3-2; length: 12; J: TRBJ1-6; D: .; size: many; CDR3: CASSHGSSPLHF; DNA: TGTGCCAGCAGCCATGGGAGTTCACCCCTCCACTTT
V: TRBV9; length: 15; J: TRBJ2-5; D: TRBD2; size: .; CDR3: CASSVGLADQETQYF; DNA: TGTGCCAGCAGCGTAGGACTAGCGGATCAAGAGACCCAGTACTTC
V: TRBV6-2/TRBV6-3; length: 15; J: TRBJ1-2; D: TRBD1; size: .; CDR3: CASSGTARVDYGYTF; DNA: TGTGCCAGCAGTGGGACAGCGAGGGTGGACTATGGCTACACCTTC
V: TRBV12-3/TRBV12-4; length: 12; J: TRBJ2-7; D: TRBD1; size: .; CDR3: CASSRQGYEQYF; DNA: TGTGCCAGCAGTCGACAGGGGTACGAGCAGTACTTC
V: TRBV9; length: 17; J: TRBJ2-1; D: TRBD2; size: few; CDR3: CASSVGSLAGSYNEQFF; DNA: TGTGCCAGCAGCGTAGGATCACTAGCGGGCTCCTACAATGAGCAGTTCTTC
V: TRBV5-1; length: 14; J: TRBJ2-5; D: TRBD1; size: .; CDR3: CASRRDRAQETQYF; DNA: TGCGCCAGCAGACGCGACAGGGCACAAGAGACCCAGTACTTC
V: TRBV11-2; length: 17; J: TRBJ1-6; D: TRBD1; size: few; CDR3: CASSLGPGGGMNSPLHF; DNA: TGTGCCAGCAGCTTAGGCCCGGGAGGGGGCATGAATTCACCCCTCCACTTT
V: TRBV30; length: 17; J: TRBJ2-1; D: TRBD1; size: .; CDR3: CAWSVGGTGSSYNEQFF; DNA: TGTGCCTGGAGTGTAGGCGGGACAGGGAGCTCCTACAATGAGCAGTTCTTC
V: TRBV7-2; length: 17; J: TRBJ1-6; D: .; size: .; CDR3: CASSLGSRASYNSPLHF; DNA: TGTGCCAGCAGCTTAGGTAGCAGGGCATCCTATAATTCACCCCTCCACTTT
V: TRBV13; length: 14; J: TRBJ1-2; D: .; size: .; CDR3: CASSFTGGNYGYTF; DNA: TGTGCCAGCAGCTTCACGGGGGGGAACTATGGCTACACCTTC
V: TRBV9; length: 14; J: TRBJ2-3; D: TRBD1; size: once; CDR3: CASRDDRETDTQYF; DNA: TGTGCCAGCAGAGACGACAGGGAAACAGATACGCAGTATTTT
V: TRBV24-1; length: 19; J: TRBJ2-3; D: TRBD1; size: .; CDR3: CATSEKTGGSFSSTDTQYF; DNA: TGTGCCACCAGTGAAAAGACAGGGGGGAGTTTCTCTAGCACAGATACGCAGTATTTT
V: TRBV18; length: 15; J: TRBJ2-2; D: .; size: few; CDR3: CASSPRQGGTGELFF; DNA: TGTGCCAGCTCACCGCGCCAGGGTGGGACCGGGGAGCTGTTTTTT
V: TRBV15; length: 16; J: TRBJ1-2; D: .; size: .; CDR3: CATSRDLAGANYGYTF; DNA: TGTGCCACCAGCAGAGATCTGGCAGGGGCTAACTATGGCTACACCTTC
V: TRBV10-3; length: 15; J: TRBJ1-2; D: TRBD1; size: .; CDR3: CAISGRQGGNYGYTF; DNA: TGTGCCATCAGTGGGAGGCAGGGGGGTAACTATGGCTACACCTTC
V: TRBV11-2; length: 15; J: TRBJ1-3; D: .; size: .; CDR3: CASSFRREVGNTIYF; DNA: TGTGCCAGCAGCTTCCGGCGGGAGGTTGGAAACACCATATATTTT
V: TRBV7-2; length: 15; J: TRBJ2-7; D: .; size: few; CDR3: CASSLDSGGLYEQYF; DNA: TGTGCCAGCAGCTTAGATAGCGGAGGACTCTACGAGCAGTACTTC
V: TRBV30; length: 17; J: TRBJ2-6; D: .; size: .; CDR3: CAWSVAVSPSGANVLTF; DNA: TGTGCCTGGAGTGTGGCAGTCTCTCCCTCTGGGGCCAACGTCCTGACTTTC
V: TRBV27; length: 15; J: TRBJ1-4; D: .; size: .; CDR3: CASSGYSSTNEKLFF; DNA: TGTGCCAGCAGTGGATACAGCTCAACTAATGAAAAACTGTTTTTT
V: TRBV11-2; length: 15; J: TRBJ2-7; D: .; size: few; CDR3: CASRRNRDGTYEQYF; DNA: TGTGCCAGCAGGCGAAACAGGGACGGCACCTACGAGCAGTACTTC
V: TRBV10-3; length: 14; J: TRBJ2-2; D: TRBD1; size: .; CDR3: CAIGRDREVGELFF; DNA: TGTGCCATCGGACGGGACAGGGAAGTCGGGGAGCTGTTTTTT
V: TRBV5-6; length: 16; J: TRBJ2-3; D: .; size: .; CDR3: CASSHMRQVGTDTQYF; DNA: TGTGCCAGCAGCCACATGCGACAGGTTGGAACAGATACGCAGTATTTT
V: TRBV4-1; length: 15; J: TRBJ1-1; D: .; size: .; CDR3: CASSRLTNGDTEAFF; DNA: TGCGCCAGCAGCCGACTAACAAACGGGGACACTGAAGCTTTCTTT
V: TRBV6-2/TRBV6-3; length: 11; J: TRBJ2-2; D: .; size: .; CDR3: CASSRTGELFF; DNA: TGTGCCAGCAGTCGCACCGGGGAGCTGTTTTTT
V: TRBV6-5; length: 14; J: TRBJ2-7; D: .; size: .; CDR3: CASSKRQDSYEQYF; DNA: TGTGCCAGCAGTAAACGACAGGATTCCTACGAGCAGTACTTC
V: TRBV13; length: 15; J: TRBJ1-2; D: TRBD1; size: .; CDR3: CASSWSKGAGYGYTF; DNA: TGTGCCAGCAGCTGGTCTAAGGGGGCCGGCTATGGCTACACCTTC
V: TRBV5-1; length: 17; J: TRBJ2-3; D: TRBD1; size: .; CDR3: CASSLGTGDRVIDTQYF; DNA: TGCGCCAGCAGCTTGGGGACAGGTGACAGGGTTATAGATACGCAGTATTTT
V: TRBV11-2; length: 15; J: TRBJ1-1; D: .; size: .; CDR3: CASSLGTTMNTEAFF; DNA: TGTGCCAGCAGCTTAGGAACAACAATGAACACTGAAGCTTTCTTT
V: TRBV4-3; length: 18; J: TRBJ2-7; D: TRBD2; size: .; CDR3: CASSQRTSGRSGSYEQYF; DNA: TGCGCCAGCAGCCAGAGGACTAGCGGGAGGTCGGGGTCCTACGAGCAGTACTTC
V: TRBV28; length: 15; J: TRBJ2-7; D: TRBD1; size: .; CDR3: CASSLKGQGAYEQYF; DNA: TGTGCCAGCAGTTTGAAGGGACAGGGGGCTTACGAGCAGTACTTC
V: TRBV18; length: 14; J: TRBJ1-4; D: TRBD1; size: .; CDR3: CASSRRGQNEKLFF; DNA: TGTGCCAGCTCACGGAGGGGGCAGAATGAAAAACTGTTTTTT